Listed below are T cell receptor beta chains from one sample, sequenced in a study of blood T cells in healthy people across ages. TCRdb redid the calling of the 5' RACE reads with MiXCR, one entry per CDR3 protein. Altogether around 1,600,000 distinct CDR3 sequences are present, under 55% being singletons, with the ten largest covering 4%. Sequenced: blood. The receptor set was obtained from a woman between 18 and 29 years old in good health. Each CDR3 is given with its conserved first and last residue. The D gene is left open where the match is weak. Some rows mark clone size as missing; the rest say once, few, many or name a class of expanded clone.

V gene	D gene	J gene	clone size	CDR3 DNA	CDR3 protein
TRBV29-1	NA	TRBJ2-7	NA	TGCAGCGTTGGAGGGCCCTTCTCCTACGAGCAGTACTTC	CSVGGPFSYEQYF
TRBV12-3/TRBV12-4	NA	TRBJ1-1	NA	TGTGCCAGCAACGGAGACCTTAGCGCTGAAGCTTTCTTT	CASNGDLSAEAFF
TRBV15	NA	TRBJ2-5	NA	TGTGCCACCAGCAGAGCGGTTCCAATAGAGACCCAGTACTTC	CATSRAVPIETQYF
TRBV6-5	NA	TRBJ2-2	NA	TGTGCCAGCTGGGATTGGGCAGCGAACACCGGGGAGCTGTTTTTT	CASWDWAANTGELFF
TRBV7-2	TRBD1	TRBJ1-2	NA	TGTGCCAGCAGCCGAATGACAGGGGACTATGGCTACACCTTC	CASSRMTGDYGYTF
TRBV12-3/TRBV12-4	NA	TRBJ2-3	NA	TGTGCCAGCAGTTTAATTATAGATACGCGGTATTTT	CASSLIIDTRYF
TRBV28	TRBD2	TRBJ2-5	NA	TGTGCCAGCAGTCTCACACCCGGGACTAGCGCCGGAATGGAGCAGTACTTC	CASSLTPGTSAGMEQYF
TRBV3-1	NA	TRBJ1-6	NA	TGTGCCAGCAGCCCCGCCTGGGATTCACCCCTCCACTTT	CASSPAWDSPLHF
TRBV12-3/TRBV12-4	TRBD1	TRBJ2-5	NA	TGTGCCAGCAGCGAGGGACAGGGGGCATCTGAGACCCAGTACTTC	CASSEGQGASETQYF
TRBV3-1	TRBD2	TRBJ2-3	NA	TGTGCCAGCAGCCAAGGGCCTAGCGGGGGGAAGACAGATACGCAGTATTTT	CASSQGPSGGKTDTQYF
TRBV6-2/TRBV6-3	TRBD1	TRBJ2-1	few	TGTGCCAGCAGAAAGACAGGGGGCGAGGGTGAGCAGTTCTTC	CASRKTGGEGEQFF
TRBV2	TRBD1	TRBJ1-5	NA	TGTGCCAGCAGTGTACAGGGGGAAAGCAATCAGCCCCAGCATTTT	CASSVQGESNQPQHF
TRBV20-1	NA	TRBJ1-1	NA	TGCAGTGCTCTCAGTAGGAACACTGAAGCTTTCTTT	CSALSRNTEAFF
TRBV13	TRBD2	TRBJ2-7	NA	TGTGCCAGCAGCTTACGCGGGAGGGCGAACTCCTACAATGAGCAGTACTTC	CASSLRGRANSYNEQYF
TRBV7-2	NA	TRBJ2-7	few	TGTGCCAGCAGCTTTGGCGGGCCCCACTACGAGCAGTACTTC	CASSFGGPHYEQYF
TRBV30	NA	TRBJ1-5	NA	TGTGCCTGGAGTAGACGGAGCAATCAGCCCCAGCATTTT	CAWSRRSNQPQHF
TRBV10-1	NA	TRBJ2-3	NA	TGCGCCGGCAGTGAGTCGAATTATCTTGGCACGAGAGATACGCAGTATTTT	CAGSESNYLGTRDTQYF
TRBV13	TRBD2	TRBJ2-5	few	TGTGCCAGCAGCTTTCGGACTAGCGGGAGGGAGACCCAGTACTTC	CASSFRTSGRETQYF
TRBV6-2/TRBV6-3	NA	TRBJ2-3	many	TGTGCCAGCAGTAATAGCACAGATACGCAGTATTTT	CASSNSTDTQYF
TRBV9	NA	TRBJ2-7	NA	TGTGCCAGCAGCGTCCAGGGCAACTACAATGAGCAGTACTTC	CASSVQGNYNEQYF
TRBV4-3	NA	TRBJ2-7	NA	TGCGCCAGCAGCCAAGTTCGCGACAGCTATTACGAGCAGTACTTC	CASSQVRDSYYEQYF
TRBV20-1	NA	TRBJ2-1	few	TGCAGTGCCCGGCGGGACAAAGCCTACAATGAGCAGTTCTTC	CSARRDKAYNEQFF
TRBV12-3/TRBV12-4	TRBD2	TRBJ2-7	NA	TGTGCCAGCAGTCCCCGGCAAGCGGGAGTGACTTACGAGCAGTACTTC	CASSPRQAGVTYEQYF
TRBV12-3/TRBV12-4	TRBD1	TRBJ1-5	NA	TGTGCCAGCAACTCGGCAGGGGGGCTTCAGCCCCAGCATTTT	CASNSAGGLQPQHF
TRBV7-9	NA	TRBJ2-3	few	TGTGCCAGCGATGGTTATACGCAGTATTTT	CASDGYTQYF
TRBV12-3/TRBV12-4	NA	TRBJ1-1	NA	TGTGCCAGCAGTCCCCGGGCAGGGGCGAACACTGAAGCTTTCTTT	CASSPRAGANTEAFF
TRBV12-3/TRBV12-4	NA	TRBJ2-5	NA	TGTGCCAGCAGCGACCGGGACACGTCAAAGACCCAGTACTTC	CASSDRDTSKTQYF
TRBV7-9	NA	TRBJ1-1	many	TGTGCCAGCAGCTTACAGGGAAGGACTGAAGCTTTCTTT	CASSLQGRTEAFF